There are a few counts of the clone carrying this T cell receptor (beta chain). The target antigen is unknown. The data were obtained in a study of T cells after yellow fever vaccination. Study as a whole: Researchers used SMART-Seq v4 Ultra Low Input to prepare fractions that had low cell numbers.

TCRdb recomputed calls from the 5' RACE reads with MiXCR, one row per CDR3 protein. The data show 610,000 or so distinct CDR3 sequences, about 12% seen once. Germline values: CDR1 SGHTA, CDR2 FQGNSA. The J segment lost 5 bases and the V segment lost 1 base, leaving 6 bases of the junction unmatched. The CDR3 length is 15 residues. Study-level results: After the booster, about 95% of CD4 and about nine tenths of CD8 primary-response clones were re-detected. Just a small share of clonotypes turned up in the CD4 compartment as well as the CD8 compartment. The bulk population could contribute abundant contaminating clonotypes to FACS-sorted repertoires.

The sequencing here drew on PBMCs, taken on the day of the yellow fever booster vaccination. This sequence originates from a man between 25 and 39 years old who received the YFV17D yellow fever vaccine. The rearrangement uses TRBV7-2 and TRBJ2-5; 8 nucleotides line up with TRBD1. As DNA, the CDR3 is TGTGCCAGCAGCTTAGGAGGACAGGGTACCGAGACCCAGTACTTC. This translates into CASSLGGQGTETQYF.